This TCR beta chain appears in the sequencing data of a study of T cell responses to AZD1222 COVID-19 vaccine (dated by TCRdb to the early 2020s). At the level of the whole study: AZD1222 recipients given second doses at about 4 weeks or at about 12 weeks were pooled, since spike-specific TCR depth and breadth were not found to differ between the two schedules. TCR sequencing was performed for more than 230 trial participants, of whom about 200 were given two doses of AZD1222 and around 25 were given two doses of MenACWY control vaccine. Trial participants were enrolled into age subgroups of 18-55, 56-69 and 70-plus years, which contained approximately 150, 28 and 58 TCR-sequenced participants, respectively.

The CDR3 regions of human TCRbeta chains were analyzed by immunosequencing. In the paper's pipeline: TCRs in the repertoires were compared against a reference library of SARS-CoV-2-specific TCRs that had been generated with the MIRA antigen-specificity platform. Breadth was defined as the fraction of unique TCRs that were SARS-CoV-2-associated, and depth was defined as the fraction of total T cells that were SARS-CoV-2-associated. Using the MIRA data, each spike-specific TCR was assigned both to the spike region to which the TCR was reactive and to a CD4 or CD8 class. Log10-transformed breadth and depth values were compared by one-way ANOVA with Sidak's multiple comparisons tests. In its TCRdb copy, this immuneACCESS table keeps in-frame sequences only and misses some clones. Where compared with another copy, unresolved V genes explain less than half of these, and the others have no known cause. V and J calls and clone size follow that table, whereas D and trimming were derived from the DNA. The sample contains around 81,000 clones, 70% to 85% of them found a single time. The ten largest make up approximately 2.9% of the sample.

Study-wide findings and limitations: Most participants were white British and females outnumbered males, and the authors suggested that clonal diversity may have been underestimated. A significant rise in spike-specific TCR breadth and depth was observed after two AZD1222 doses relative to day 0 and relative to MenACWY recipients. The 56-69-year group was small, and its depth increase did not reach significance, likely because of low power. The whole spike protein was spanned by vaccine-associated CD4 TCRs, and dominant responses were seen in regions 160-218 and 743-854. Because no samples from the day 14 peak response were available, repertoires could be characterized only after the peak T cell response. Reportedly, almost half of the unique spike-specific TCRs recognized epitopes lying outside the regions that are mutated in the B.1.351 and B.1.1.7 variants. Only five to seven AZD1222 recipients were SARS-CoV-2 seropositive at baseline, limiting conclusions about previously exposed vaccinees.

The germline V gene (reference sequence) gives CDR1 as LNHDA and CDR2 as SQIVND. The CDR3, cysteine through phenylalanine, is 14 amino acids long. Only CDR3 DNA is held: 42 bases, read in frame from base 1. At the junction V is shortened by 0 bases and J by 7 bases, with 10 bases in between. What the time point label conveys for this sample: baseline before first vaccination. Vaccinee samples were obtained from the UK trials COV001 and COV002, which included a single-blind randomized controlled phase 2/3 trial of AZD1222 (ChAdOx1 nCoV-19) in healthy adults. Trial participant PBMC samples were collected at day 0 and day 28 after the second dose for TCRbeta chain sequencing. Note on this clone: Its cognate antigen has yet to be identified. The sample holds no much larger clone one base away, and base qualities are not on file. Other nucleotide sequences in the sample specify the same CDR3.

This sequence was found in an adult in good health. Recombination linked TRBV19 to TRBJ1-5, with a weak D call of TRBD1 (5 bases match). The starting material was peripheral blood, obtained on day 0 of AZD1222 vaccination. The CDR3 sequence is CASSIEGAGQPQHF. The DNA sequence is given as TGTGCCAGTAGTATAGAAGGGGCCGGACAGCCCCAGCATTTT.